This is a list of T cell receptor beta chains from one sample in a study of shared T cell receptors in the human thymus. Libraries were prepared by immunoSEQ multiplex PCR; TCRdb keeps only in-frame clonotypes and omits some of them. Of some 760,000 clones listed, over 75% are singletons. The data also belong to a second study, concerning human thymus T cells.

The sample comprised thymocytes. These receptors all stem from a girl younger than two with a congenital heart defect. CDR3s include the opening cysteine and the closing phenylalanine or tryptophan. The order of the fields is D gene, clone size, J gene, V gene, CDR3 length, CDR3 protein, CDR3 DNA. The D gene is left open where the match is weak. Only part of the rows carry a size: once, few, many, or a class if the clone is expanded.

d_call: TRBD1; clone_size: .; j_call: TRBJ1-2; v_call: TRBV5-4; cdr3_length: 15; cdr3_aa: CASSVNRGRVIGYTF; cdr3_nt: TGTGCCAGCAGCGTTAACAGGGGGCGAGTGATTGGCTACACCTTC
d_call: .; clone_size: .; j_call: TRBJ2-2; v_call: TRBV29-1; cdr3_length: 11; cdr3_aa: CSGGRAGELFF; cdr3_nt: TGCAGCGGAGGCCGTGCCGGGGAGCTGTTTTTT
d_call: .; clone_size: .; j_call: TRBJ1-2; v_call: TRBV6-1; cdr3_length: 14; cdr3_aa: CASSGRAGIYGYTF; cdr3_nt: TGTGCCAGCAGTGGTAGGGCAGGGATCTATGGCTACACCTTC
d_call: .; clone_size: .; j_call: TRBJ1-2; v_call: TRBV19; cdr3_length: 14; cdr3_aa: CASSIGGQSYGYTF; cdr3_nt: TGTGCCAGTAGTATAGGGGGGCAGAGCTATGGCTACACCTTC
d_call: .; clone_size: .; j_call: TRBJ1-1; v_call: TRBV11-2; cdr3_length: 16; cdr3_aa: CASSSRPRGGDTEAFF; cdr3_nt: TGTGCCAGCAGCTCCCGGCCTCGGGGGGGGGACACTGAAGCTTTCTTT
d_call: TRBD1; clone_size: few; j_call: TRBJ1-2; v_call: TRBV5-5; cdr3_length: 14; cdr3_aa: CASSRTGTHYGYTF; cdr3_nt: TGTGCCAGCAGCCGGACAGGGACGCACTATGGCTACACCTTC
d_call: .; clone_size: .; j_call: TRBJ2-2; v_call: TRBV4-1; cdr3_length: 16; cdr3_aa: CASSQGANRVLRELFF; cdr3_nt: TGCGCCAGCAGCCAAGGGGCGAACAGGGTTTTAAGGGAGCTGTTTTTT
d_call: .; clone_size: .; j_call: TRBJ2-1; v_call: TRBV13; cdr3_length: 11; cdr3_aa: CASIRGFEQFF; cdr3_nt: TGTGCCAGCATCAGGGGATTTGAGCAGTTCTTC
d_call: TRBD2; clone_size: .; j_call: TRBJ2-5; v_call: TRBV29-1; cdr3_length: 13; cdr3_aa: CSVSGQGGETQYF; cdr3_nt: TGCAGCGTTTCGGGGCAGGGAGGGGAGACCCAGTACTTC
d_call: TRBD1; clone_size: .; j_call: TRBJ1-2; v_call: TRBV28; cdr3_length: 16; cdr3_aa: CASSFYRGKENYGYTF; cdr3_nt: TGTGCCAGCAGTTTCTACAGGGGGAAGGAAAACTATGGCTACACCTTC
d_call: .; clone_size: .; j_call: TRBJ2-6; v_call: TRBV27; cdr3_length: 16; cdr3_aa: CASSPSGDSGANVLTF; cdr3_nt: TGTGCCAGCAGTCCATCCGGGGACTCTGGGGCCAACGTCCTGACTTTC
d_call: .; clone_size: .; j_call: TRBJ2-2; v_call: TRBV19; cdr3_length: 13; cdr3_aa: CASSGESSRELFF; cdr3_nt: TGTGCCAGTAGCGGTGAAAGTTCCCGGGAGCTGTTTTTT
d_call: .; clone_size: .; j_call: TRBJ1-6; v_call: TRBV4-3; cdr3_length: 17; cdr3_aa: CASSQDIEGLYNSPLHF; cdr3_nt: TGCGCCAGCAGCCAAGATATCGAGGGACTTTATAATTCACCCCTCCACTTT
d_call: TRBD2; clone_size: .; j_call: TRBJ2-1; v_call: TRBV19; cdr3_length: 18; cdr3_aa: CASSIGRRRRGSYNEQFF; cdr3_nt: TGTGCCAGTAGTATAGGTCGTCGGAGGCGGGGGAGCTACAATGAGCAGTTCTTC
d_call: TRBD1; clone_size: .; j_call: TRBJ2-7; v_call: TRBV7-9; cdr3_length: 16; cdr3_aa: CASSPLLDRDTYEQYF; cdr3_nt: TGTGCCAGCAGCCCGCTCCTGGACAGGGACACCTACGAGCAGTACTTC
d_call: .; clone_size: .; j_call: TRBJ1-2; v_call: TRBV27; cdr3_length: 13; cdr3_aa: CASRNQAPYGYTF; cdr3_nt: TGTGCCAGCAGAAATCAGGCGCCCTATGGCTACACCTTC
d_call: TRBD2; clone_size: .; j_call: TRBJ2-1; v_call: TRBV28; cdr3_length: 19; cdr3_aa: CASSSGTSGGSSSYNEQFF; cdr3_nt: TGTGCCAGCAGTTCCGGGACTAGCGGGGGGTCGAGCTCCTACAATGAGCAGTTCTTC